This T cell receptor beta chain was captured by sequencing in a study of T cell repertoires in cytomegalovirus infection. Trimming took 4 bases from V and 2 from J, leaving 18 bases between them. Germline V gene sequence: CDR1 LGHNA, CDR2 YNFKEQ. The CDR3 contains 16 residues. Comments on this clonotype: Its specificity is unknown.

Via MiXCR, TCRdb re-called the reads, giving one row per CDR3 protein. The table includes roughly 990,000 distinct CDR3 sequences, approximately 31% detected once. This TCR derives from a human donor in good health (CMV status not recorded). Some clones in this sample may be carry-over from other donors' samples. The chain uses TRBV4-2 and TRBJ2-7, with D tentatively TRBD2 (6 bases). The sequenced sample was cultured CD8+ T cells from PBMCs, obtained from culture after CMV antigen stimulation. The CDR3 DNA reads as TGTGCCAGCAGCCCCGAGCAAGCGGGCACGCCCTACGAGCAGTACTTC. Translating it yields CASSPEQAGTPYEQYF.